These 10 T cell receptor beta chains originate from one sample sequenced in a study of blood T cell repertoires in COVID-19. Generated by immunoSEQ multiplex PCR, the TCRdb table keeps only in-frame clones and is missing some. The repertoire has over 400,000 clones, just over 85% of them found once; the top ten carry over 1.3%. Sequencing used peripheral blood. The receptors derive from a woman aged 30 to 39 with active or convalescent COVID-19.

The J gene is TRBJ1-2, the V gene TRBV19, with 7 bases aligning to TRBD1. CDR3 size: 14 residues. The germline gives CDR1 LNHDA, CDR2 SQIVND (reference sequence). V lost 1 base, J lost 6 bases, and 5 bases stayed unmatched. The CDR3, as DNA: TGTGCCAGTAGTATAGCCCGACAGGGCCATGGCTACACCTTC. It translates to CASSIARQGHGYTF.

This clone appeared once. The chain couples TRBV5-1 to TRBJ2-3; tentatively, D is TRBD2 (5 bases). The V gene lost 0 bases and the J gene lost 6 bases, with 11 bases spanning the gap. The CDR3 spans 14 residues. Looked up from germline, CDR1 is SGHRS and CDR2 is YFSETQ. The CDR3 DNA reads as TGCGCCAGCAGCTTGGCCTCACTAGGGGATACGCAGTATTTT. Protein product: CASSLASLGDTQYF.

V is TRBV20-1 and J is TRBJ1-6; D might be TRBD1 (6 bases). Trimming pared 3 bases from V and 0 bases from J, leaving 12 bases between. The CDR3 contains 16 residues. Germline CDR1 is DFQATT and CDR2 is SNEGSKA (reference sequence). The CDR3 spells CSASGGLSSYNSPLHF. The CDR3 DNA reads TGCAGTGCTAGTGGGGGCCTTAGCTCCTATAATTCACCCCTCCACTTT.

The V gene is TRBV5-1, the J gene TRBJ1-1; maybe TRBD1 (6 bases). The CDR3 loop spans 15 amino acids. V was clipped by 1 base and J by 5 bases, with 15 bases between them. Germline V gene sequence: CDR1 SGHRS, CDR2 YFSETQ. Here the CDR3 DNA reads TGCGCCAGCAGCTTGCAGGGGTTAGGGCTAACTGAAGCTTTCTTT. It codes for CASSLQGLGLTEAFF.

The CDR3 here is CASSFPGEDTQYF. The CDR3 bases are TGCGCCAGCAGCTTTCCGGGGGAGGATACGCAGTATTTT. The rearrangement uses TRBV5-1 and TRBJ2-3, with a weak D call TRBD2 (6 bases). The CDR3 covers 13 residues. V lost 2 bases, J lost 6 bases, and 10 bases lay in between. In germline, CDR1 is SGHRS, CDR2 YFSETQ.

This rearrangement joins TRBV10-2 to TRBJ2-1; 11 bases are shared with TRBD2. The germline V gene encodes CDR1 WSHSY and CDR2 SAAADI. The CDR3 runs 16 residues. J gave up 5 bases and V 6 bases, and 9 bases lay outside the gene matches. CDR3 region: CASRNPLAGAHNEQFF. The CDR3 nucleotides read TGCGCCAGCAGAAACCCACTAGCGGGGGCCCACAATGAGCAGTTCTTC.

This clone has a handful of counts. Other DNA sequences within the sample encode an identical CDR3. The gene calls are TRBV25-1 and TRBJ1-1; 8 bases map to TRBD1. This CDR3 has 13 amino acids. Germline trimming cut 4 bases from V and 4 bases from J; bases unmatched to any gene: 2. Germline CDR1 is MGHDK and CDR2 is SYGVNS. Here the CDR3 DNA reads TGTGCCAGCAGTGGAACAGGGGGCACTGAAGCTTTCTTT. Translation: CASSGTGGTEAFF.

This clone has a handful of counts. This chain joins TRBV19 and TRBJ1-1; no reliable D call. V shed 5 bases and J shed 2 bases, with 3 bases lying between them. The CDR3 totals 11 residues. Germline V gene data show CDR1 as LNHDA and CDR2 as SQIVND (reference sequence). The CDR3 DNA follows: TGTGCCAGTAGTTTAAACACTGAAGCTTTCTTT. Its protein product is CASSLNTEAFF.

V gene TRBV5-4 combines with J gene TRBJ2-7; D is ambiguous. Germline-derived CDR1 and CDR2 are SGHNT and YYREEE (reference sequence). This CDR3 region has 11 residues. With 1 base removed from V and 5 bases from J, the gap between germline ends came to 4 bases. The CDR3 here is CASSLFDEQYF. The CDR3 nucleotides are TGTGCCAGCAGCTTGTTCGACGAGCAGTACTTC.

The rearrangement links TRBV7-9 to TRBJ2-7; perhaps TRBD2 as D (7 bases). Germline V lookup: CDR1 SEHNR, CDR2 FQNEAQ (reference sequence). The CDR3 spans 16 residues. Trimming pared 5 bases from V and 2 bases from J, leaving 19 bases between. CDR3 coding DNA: TGTGCCAGCAGCACCCTGGGGGGGGCCGGTACCTACGAGCAGTACTTC. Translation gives CASSTLGGAGTYEQYF.